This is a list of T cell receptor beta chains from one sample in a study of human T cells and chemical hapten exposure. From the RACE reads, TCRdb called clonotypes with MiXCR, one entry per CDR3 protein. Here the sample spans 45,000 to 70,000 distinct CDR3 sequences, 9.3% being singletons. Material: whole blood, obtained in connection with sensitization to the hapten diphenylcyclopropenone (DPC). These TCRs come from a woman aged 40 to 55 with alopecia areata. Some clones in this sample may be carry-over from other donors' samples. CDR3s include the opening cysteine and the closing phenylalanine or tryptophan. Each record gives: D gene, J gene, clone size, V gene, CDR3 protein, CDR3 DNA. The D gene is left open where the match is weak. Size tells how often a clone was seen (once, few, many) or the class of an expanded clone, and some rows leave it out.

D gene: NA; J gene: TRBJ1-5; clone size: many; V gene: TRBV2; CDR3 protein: CASSAGPQPQHF; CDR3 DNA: TGTGCCAGCAGTGCGGGCCCTCAGCCCCAGCATTTT
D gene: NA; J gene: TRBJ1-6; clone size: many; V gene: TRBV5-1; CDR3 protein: CASSLEGRRESPLHF; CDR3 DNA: TGCGCCAGCAGCTTGGAGGGCAGGAGAGAGTCACCCCTCCACTTT
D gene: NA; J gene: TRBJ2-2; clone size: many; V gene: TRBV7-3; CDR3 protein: CASSLTGGPNGELFF; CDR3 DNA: TGTGCCAGCAGCTTAACGGGGGGACCCAACGGGGAGCTGTTTTTT
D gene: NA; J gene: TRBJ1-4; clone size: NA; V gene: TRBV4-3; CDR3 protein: CASSPAGVLNEKLFF; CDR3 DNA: TGCGCCAGCAGCCCCGCCGGAGTTCTTAATGAAAAACTGTTTTTT
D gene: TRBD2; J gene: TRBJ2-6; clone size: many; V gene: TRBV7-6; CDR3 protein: CASSLQAGGLFGANVLTF; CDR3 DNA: TGTGCCAGCAGCTTACAAGCGGGGGGTCTCTTTGGGGCCAACGTCCTGACTTTC
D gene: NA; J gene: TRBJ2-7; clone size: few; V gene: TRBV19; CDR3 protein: CASSDSGSYEQYF; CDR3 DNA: TGTGCCAGTAGTGACAGCGGCTCCTACGAGCAGTACTTC
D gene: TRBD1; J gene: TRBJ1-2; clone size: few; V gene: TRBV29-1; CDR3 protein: CSVEVPAGTIDRDGYTF; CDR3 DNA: TGCAGCGTTGAGGTCCCGGCCGGGACCATCGACAGGGATGGCTACACCTTC
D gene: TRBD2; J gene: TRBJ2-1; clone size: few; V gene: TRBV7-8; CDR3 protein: CASSWPGLAGFSYNEQFF; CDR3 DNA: TGTGCCAGCAGCTGGCCTGGACTAGCGGGGTTTTCCTACAATGAGCAGTTCTTC
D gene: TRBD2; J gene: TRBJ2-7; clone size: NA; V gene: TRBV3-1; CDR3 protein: CASSPGLAALSYEQYF; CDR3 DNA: TGTGCCAGCAGCCCGGGACTAGCGGCGCTATCCTACGAGCAGTACTTC
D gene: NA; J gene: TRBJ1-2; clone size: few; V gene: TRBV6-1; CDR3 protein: CASSFGDGRYGYTF; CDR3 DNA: TGTGCCAGCAGTTTCGGTGACGGACGCTATGGCTACACCTTC
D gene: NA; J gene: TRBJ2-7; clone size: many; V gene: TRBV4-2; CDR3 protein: CASSQDEGSSYEQYF; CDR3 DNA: TGTGCCAGCAGCCAAGACGAGGGGAGCTCCTACGAGCAGTACTTC
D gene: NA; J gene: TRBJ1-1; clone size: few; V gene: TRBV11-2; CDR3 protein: CASSSQGRAAEAFF; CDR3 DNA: TGTGCCAGCAGCTCCCAAGGGAGGGCCGCTGAAGCTTTCTTT
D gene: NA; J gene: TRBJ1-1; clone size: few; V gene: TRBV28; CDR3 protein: CASSLRDSYTEAFF; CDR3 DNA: TGTGCCAGCAGTTTACGAGACAGTTACACTGAAGCTTTCTTT
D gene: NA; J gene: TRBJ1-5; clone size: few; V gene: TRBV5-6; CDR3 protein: CASSKLEGTANQPQHF; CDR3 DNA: TGTGCCAGCAGCAAATTGGAGGGGACGGCCAATCAGCCCCAGCATTTT
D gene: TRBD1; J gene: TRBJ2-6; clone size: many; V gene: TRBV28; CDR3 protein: CASLRQGAAGANVLTF; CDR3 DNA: TGTGCCAGCTTGAGGCAGGGGGCAGCTGGGGCCAACGTCCTGACTTTC
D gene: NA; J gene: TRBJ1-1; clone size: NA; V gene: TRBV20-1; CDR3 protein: CSANQPQRTEAFF; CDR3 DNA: TGCAGTGCTAATCAACCGCAGCGGACTGAAGCTTTCTTT
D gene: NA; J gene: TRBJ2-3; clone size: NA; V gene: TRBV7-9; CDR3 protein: CASNYPITDTQYF; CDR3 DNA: TGTGCCAGCAACTACCCTATCACAGATACGCAGTATTTT
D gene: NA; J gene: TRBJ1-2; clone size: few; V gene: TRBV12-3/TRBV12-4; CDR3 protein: CASSLQNYGYTF; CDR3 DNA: TGTGCCAGCAGTTTACAGAACTATGGCTACACCTTC
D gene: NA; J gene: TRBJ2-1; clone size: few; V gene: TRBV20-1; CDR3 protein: CSAAGGFNEQFF; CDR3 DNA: TGCAGTGCAGCCGGCGGGTTTAATGAGCAGTTCTTC
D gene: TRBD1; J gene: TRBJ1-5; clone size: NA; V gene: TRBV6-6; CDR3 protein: CASSFRQGYQPQHF; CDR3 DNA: TGTGCCAGCAGTTTCCGACAGGGCTATCAGCCCCAGCATTTT
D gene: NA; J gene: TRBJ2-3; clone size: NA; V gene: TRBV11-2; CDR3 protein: CASSAQGQRTDTQYF; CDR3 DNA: TGTGCCAGCAGCGCCCAAGGGCAGCGCACAGATACGCAGTATTTT
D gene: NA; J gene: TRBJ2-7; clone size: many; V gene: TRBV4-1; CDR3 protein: CASSQDPQGYEQYF; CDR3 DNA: TGCGCCAGCAGCCAAGATCCCCAGGGCTACGAGCAGTACTTC
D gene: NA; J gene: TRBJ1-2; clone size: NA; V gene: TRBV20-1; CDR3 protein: CSARVEEAFLGYTF; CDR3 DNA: TGCAGTGCTAGAGTCGAGGAGGCGTTTCTCGGCTACACCTTC
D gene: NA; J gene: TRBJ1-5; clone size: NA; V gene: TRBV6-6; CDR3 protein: CASSYSPQGYSNQPQHF; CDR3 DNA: TGTGCCAGCAGTTACTCCCCGCAGGGGTATAGCAATCAGCCCCAGCATTTT